The present T cell receptor beta chain was sequenced within a study of T cell responses to AZD1222 COVID-19 vaccine. Study-wide results and limits: White British ancestry dominated among donors, who included more females, and clonal diversity was possibly underestimated.

Germline V gives CDR1 LNHNV, CDR2 YYDKDF (reference sequence). The CDR3 spans 16 residues. V was trimmed by 0 bases and J by 0 bases, leaving 6 bases between them. Points on this clone: Its specificity is not known.

Libraries were prepared by immunoSEQ multiplex PCR; TCRdb keeps only in-frame clonotypes and omits some of them. Of around 70,000 clones listed, nearly 90% were seen once; the top ten hold 1% to 1.5%. The chain has TRBV15 and TRBJ1-6; the D is unclear. Source: peripheral blood, taken 28 days after the second AZD1222 dose. This receptor was taken from an adult who received the AZD1222 COVID-19 vaccine. CDR3 nucleotide sequence: TGTGCCACCAGCAGAGAAACGGACTCCTATAATTCACCCCTCCACTTT. Its translation is CATSRETDSYNSPLHF.